This entry describes one T cell receptor (beta chain). Which antigen it targets is not known. Per-nucleotide qualities are absent, and no much larger clonotype sits a single base away. Within the sample, other DNA sequences also encode this same CDR3. The CDR3 has 15 amino acids, counting the end cysteine and phenylalanine. Only CDR3 DNA is held: 45 bases, read in frame from base 1. Trimming takes 6 bases from V and 7 bases from J, and the germline ends sit 16 bases apart. CDR1 and CDR2 (ENHRY, SYGVKD) derive from the germline V gene. The library came from the immunoSEQ multiplex PCR assay. The multiplex PCR relied on a mix of 60 forward primers for TCR Vbeta segments and 13 reverse primers for TCR Jbeta segments. Amplification of the CDR3 region of rearranged TCR beta genes was performed with a multiplex PCR assay on genomic DNA. Amplified TCR beta libraries were sequenced as 87-base-pair reads on the Illumina HiSeq System. The paper's processing steps were these. A later analysis tallied about 77 million unique TCR beta chains across the approximately 670 repertoires, and around 9.9 million of those chains were shared by two or more donors. Raw reads were error-corrected and collapsed into unique sequences with a nearest-neighbor algorithm that merged closely related sequences to remove PCR and sequencing errors. V, D and J gene segments were assigned by aligning CDR3 sequences to IMGT reference sequences. For a sequence to be retained, a match of at least six nucleotides to both a V gene segment and a J gene segment was required. A rearrangement was called productive if the CDR3 had no stop codons and remained in frame with V and J, and every other rearrangement was called non-productive. Following IMGT convention, CDR3 was defined as the stretch from the second conserved V-encoded cysteine up to the conserved J-encoded phenylalanine. Sequences without an unambiguous match to a single V gene segment were excluded from the earlier analysis of several hundred of the donors. In an earlier analysis of several hundred of the donors, a V segment was called functional when productive rearrangements were above 56.7%, and segregating when the standard deviation between donors exceeded 5%. A statistical classification framework was built for diagnosing cytomegalovirus status from the catalog of TCR beta chain sequences. In a later analysis, TCR nucleotide sequences were compared against IMGT/GENE-DB human TR gene sequences so that V and J genes could be assigned. Using the TCRdist pipeline, a later analysis assigned CDR3 sequences along with most-parsimonious VDJ recombination scenarios. A later analysis defined each TCR beta chain by its CDR3 amino acid sequence plus V-gene family, and excluded reads lacking a unique V-gene family. To address suspected cross-contamination and a sequencing artifact, a later analysis removed 450 to 700 highly shared, low-generation-probability nucleotide sequences. A later analysis calculated a clonal expansion index for each public chain from normalized within-repertoire ranks of inferred template counts. Generation probabilities in a later analysis came from a VDJ recombination model fitted to out-of-frame rearrangements, and those results were checked against IGoR. Hypergeometric tests were used in a later analysis to score TCR-TCR, TCR-HLA and TCR-CMV co-occurrence, with a repertoire-size bias correction applied to the TCR pairs. False discovery rates were estimated in a later analysis by permuting HLA or CMV assignments 20 times. In a later analysis, co-occurring TCRs were grouped using DBSCAN, and TCRdist sequence similarity was added for clustering within HLA-allele-positive subsets. Repertoires with fewer than 30,000 or more than 120,000 public chains were left out of co-occurrence clustering, as were about five repertoires with anomalous nucleotide sharing. TCRdb stores this immuneACCESS table with in-frame sequences only. Part of the clones is absent; in the studies checked, under half of the shortfall reflects unresolved V genes, and no reason is known for the rest. From that table come the V and J calls and clone size; the DNA was used to work out D and trimming. This sample is represented by about 110,000 clones; about two thirds of them were singletons. The top ten constitute approximately 5.4% of the sample.

The source of the sample is a study of cytomegalovirus exposure and HLA in healthy donors listed by TCRdb under 2017. For context, the study as a whole: An earlier analysis of some 620 of the donors reported about 280 Gb of sequence data and some 110 million unique TCR beta sequences obtained from approximately 180 million T cells. About 280 gigabases of sequencing data and tens of millions of unique TCR sequences were included in an early release covering 500 to 750 HLA-typed donors. Of the 398 genotyped donors, roughly 80% fell in the genetic ancestry cluster associated with self-reported Caucasian donors. The study was designed to test whether signatures of past pathogen exposure could be identified by cataloging public T cell receptors. The study profiled the T cell repertoires of fewer than 850 subjects by immunosequencing and related them to cytomegalovirus serostatus. In addition to the first cohort of 650 to 800 subjects, a separate validation cohort of 100 to 150 different subjects was used. The study combined high-throughput TCR immunosequencing, statistical association of individual TCRs with disease status, and machine learning to predict cytomegalovirus infection status. A later analysis re-examined previously published TCR beta repertoires from roughly 720 donors and added high-resolution HLA genotyping to investigate patterns of TCR occurrence. Rather than drawing on any new phenotypic data, the later analysis identified candidate immune exposures from TCR beta sequences and the way those sequences occurred across donors. An earlier analysis of around 580 of the donors used high-throughput TCR beta sequencing to judge whether each TCR beta V gene segment behaved as functional or pseudogenic. Donor age, sex, ethnicity and CMV serostatus were compiled together with the repertoire data. A later genetic analysis took genome-wide SNP genotypes for about three fifths of the 666 donors and used that subset as a discovery cohort. All discovery cohort repertoires had been generated using a single sequencing platform. HLA typing covered class I and class II loci at four-digit resolution. Typing coverage varied by locus: about 629-640 donors for A, B, C, DRB1 and DQB1; approximately 500 for DQA1; over 600 for DPA1; fewer than 480 for DPB1. Because of strong linkage in the cohort, roughly 5 DR-DQ haplotypes were treated as single units for association and clustering. Among a few hundred genotyped donors of the cohort, an average of 235,054 unique TCR beta nucleotide sequences were sequenced per donor, roughly a sixth of them non-productive. General conclusions and limits of the study: The cohort was sequenced for TCR beta chains only, and without alpha or paired-chain data the features that could be detected were limited. According to a later genetic analysis, donors in an Asian-associated ancestry cluster had fewer N-insertions in productive TCRs than the roughly 670-donor mean. In vitro tests confirmed that three of the cytomegalovirus-associated TCR beta chains recognize cytomegalovirus antigens. Roughly uniform sequencing depth across donors was assumed in presence/absence analyses, although this assumption may not hold. A later genetic analysis associated a missense DCLRE1C variant with V-gene and J-gene trimming of TCR beta chains, and an independent cohort replicated the association. In a later analysis, several top co-occurrence clusters were reported to appear linked to parvovirus B19, influenza, CMV and Epstein-Barr virus. A group of highly shared sequence variants was considered likely to be a technical artifact of the sequencing pipeline. A later analysis associated 15,000 to 20,000 TCR beta sequences with specific HLA alleles at a false discovery rate of 0.05. Most CMV-associated TCR beta chains appeared to be HLA-restricted in a later analysis, and the HLA associations seemed to be driven largely by CMV exposure. A further reported finding was that TCR beta sequences accurately predicted the HLA-A and HLA-B alleles for most subjects in the first cohort. According to a later analysis, TCR association rates differed among HLA loci, with DRB1 alleles showing the most associated TCRs and HLA-C alleles showing the fewest. The classifier was reported to diagnose cytomegalovirus status with high specificity and sensitivity in both the original cohort and the validation cohort. An earlier analysis of approximately 590 of the donors showed that most TCR beta V segments appeared in productive rearrangements either about 87% or about 30% of the time, which broadly matched IMGT annotations. Most TCR sequences were observed very rarely across donors, whereas some public TCRs were present in many individuals. The study gave a list of around 170 TCR beta chains associated with cytomegalovirus. Approximately 18 rarely observed V segments, including chromosome 9 orphons, were excluded from the earlier analysis of approximately 500 of the donors because counts were too low. Some IMGT-functional V segments, including TRBV6-2 and TRBV6-3, could not be told apart with the 87-base-pair reads, so those segments were excluded. Correlated functional status among segregating V segments might be attributable to linkage disequilibrium, but an unknown experimental factor could not be ruled out. Assigning TCR associations to individual alleles was difficult when HLA alleles, especially DR and DQ, strongly co-occurred. Compared with equally common non-associated chains, HLA-associated TCR beta chains in a later analysis were more clonally expanded and had lower generation probabilities. CMV serostatus was the only immune exposure information available for the cohort. It was suggested by the authors that the approach could potentially be generalized to other disease states and immunological phenotypes. Because some donors lacked HLA typing at each locus, the association tests relied only on the typed subset.

The cohort comprised under 700 healthy bone marrow donors. At the time of sampling, all cohort members were nominally healthy, though unrecorded immune exposures were likely present. The donor tested CMV seropositive, placing the donor among the 290 or so seropositive members of the cohort. Every donor gave a peripheral blood sample, and the peripheral blood mononuclear cells from that sample were used for TCR beta sequencing. The Qiagen DNeasy Blood Extraction Kit was used to extract genomic DNA from the blood cell samples. This sequence originates from an older woman in good health and CMV-seropositive. The sample was PBMCs. This sequence uses TRBV10-3 and TRBJ1-6; a weak D assignment points to TRBD1 (6 bases agree). The DNA sequence is as follows: TGTGCCATCAGAGCCGGACAGCAGGGAAATTCACCCCTCCACTTT. It codes for CAIRAGQQGNSPLHF.